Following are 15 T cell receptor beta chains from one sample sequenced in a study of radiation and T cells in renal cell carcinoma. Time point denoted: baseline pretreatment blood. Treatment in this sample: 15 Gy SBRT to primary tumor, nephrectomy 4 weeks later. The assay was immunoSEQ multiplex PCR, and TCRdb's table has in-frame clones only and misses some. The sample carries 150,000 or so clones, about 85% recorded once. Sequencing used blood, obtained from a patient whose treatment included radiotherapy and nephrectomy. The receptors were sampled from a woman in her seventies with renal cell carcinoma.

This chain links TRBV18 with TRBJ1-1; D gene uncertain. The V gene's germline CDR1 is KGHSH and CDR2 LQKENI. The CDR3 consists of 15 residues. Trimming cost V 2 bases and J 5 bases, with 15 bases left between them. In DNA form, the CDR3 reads TGTGCCAGCTCACCATTTACAGCCCCTGAGACTGAAGCTTTCTTT. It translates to CASSPFTAPETEAFF.

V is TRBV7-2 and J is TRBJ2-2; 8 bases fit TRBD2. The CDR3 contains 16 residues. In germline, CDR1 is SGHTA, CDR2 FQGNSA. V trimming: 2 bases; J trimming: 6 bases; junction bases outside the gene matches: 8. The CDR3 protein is CASSLSVQRGSGELFF. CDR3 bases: TGTGCCAGCAGCTTATCAGTCCAGCGGGGGTCCGGGGAGCTGTTTTTT.

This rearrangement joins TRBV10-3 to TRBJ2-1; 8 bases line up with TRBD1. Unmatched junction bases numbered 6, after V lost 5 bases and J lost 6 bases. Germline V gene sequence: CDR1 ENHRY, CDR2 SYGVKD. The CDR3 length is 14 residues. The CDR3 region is CAISPGQVGNEQFF. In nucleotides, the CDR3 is TGTGCCATCAGTCCGGGACAGGTAGGCAATGAGCAGTTCTTC.

The CDR3 loop is CASASGGAGGNEQFF. DNA of the CDR3: TGTGCCAGTGCTAGCGGGGGGGCCGGTGGCAATGAGCAGTTCTTC. The chain links TRBV19 to TRBJ2-1; TRBD2 matches at 12 bases. V was pared by 8 bases and J by 6 bases, with 8 bases of the junction left unmatched. This CDR3 is 15 amino acids long. Germline CDR1 is LNHDA and CDR2 is SQIVND (reference sequence). Complete variable domain (other parts from reference TRBV19 and TRBJ2-1): DGGITQSPKYLFRKEGQNVTLSCEQNLNHDAMYWYRQDPGQGLRLIYYSQIVNDFQKGDIAEGYSVSREKKESFPLTVTSAQKNPTAFYLCASASGGAGGNEQFFGPGTRLTVL.

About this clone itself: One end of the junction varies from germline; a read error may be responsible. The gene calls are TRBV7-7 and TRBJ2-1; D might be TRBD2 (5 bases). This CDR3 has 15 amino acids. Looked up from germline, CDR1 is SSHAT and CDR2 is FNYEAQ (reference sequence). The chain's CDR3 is CASSPRSTGDNEQFF. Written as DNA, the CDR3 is TGTGCTAGCAGTCCCCGGTCCACCGGGGACAATGAGCAGTTCTTC.

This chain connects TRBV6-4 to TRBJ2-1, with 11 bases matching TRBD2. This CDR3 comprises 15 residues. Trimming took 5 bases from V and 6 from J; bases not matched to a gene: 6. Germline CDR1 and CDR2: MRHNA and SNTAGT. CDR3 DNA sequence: TGTGCCAGCAGTATACTAGCGGGGGTCGGCAATGAGCAGTTCTTC. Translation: CASSILAGVGNEQFF.

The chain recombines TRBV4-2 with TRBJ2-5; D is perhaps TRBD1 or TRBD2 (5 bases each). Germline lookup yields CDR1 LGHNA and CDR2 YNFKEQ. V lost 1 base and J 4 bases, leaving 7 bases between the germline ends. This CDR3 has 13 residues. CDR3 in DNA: TGTGCCAGCAGCCAAGGGGGGTCAGAGACCCAGTACTTC. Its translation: CASSQGGSETQYF.

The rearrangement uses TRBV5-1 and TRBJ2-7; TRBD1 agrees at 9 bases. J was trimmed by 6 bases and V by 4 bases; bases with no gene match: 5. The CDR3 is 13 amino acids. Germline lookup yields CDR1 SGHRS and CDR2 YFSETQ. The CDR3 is CASSPPTGGEQYF. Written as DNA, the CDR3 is TGCGCCAGCAGCCCACCGACAGGGGGCGAGCAGTACTTC.

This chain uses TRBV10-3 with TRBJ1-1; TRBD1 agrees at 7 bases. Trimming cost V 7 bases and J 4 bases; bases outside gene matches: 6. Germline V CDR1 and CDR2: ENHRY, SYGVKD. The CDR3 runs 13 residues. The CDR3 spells CAITLGTATEAFF. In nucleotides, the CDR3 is TGTGCCATCACCCTCGGGACAGCCACTGAAGCTTTCTTT.

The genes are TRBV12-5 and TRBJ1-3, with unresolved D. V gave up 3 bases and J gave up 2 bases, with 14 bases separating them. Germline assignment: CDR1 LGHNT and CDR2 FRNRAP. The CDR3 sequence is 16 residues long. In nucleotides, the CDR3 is TGTGCTAGTGGTTTCCTCCTAGGTCTGACTGGAAACACCATATATTTT. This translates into CASGFLLGLTGNTIYF.

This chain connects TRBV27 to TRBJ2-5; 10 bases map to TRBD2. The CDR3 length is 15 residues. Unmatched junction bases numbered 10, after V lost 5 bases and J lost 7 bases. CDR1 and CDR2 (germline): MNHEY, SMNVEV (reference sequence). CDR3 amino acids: CASSAAGGAPGTQYF. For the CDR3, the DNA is TGTGCCAGCAGTGCAGCGGGGGGGGCCCCTGGGACCCAGTACTTC.

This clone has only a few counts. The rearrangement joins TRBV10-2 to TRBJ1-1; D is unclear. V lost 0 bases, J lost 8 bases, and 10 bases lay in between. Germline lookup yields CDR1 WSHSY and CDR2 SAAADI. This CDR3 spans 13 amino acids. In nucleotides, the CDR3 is TGCGCCAGCAGTGAGTCCGAGGCGGTCGAAGCTTTCTTT. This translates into CASSESEAVEAFF.

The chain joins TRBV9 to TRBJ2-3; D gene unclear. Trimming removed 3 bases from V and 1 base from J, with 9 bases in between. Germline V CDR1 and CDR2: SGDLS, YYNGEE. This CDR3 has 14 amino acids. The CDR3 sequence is CASSDFLRTDTQYF. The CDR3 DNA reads TGTGCCAGCAGCGACTTTTTACGCACAGATACGCAGTATTTT.

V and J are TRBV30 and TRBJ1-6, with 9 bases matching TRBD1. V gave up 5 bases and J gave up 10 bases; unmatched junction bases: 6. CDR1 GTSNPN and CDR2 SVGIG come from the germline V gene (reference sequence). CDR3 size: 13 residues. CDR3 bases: TGTGCCTGGGATGACAGGGGGAAGTCACCCCTCCACTTT. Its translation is CAWDDRGKSPLHF.

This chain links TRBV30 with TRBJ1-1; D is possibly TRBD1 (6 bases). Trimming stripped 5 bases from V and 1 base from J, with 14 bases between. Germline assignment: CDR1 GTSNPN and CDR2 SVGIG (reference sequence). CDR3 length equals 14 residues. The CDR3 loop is CAWESRGGNTEAFF. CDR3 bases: TGTGCCTGGGAATCGAGGGGGGGGAACACTGAAGCTTTCTTT.